The present T cell receptor beta chain was sequenced within a study of early T cells in non-severe SARS-CoV-2 infection. Each CDR3 protein is one row after TCRdb ran MiXCR on the 5' RACE reads. The sample shows under 70,000 distinct CDR3 sequences, about 15% of them seen only once. The length of the CDR3 is 14 residues. Germline CDR1 reads DFQATT; CDR2 reads SNEGSKA (reference sequence). Trimming at V came to 6 bases and at J to 5 bases, leaving 6 bases not matched to a gene. This clonotype showed up just a few times. The starting material was whole blood, obtained at baseline. The receptor's source is an adult who was a healthcare worker with PCR-confirmed SARS-CoV-2 infection or an uninfected control (not recorded which). The chain couples TRBV20-1 to TRBJ2-2; TRBD2 agrees at 10 bases. For the CDR3, the DNA is TGCAGTGCCCCAGCGGGAGGGCCTACCGGGGAGCTGTTTTTT. This codes for CSAPAGGPTGELFF.